Below, one T cell receptor beta chain is given with its context. The data derive from a study of T cell changes during pregnancy in multiple sclerosis. This table comes from immunoSEQ multiplex PCR, and its TCRdb copy is limited to in-frame clones, with some not included. Among 75,000 to 95,000 clones listed, 80% to 95% were seen once. This CDR3 has 15 amino acids. Trimming pared 3 bases from V and 3 bases from J, leaving 17 bases between. Germline V gives CDR1 SQVTM, CDR2 ANQGSEA. This chain joins TRBV29-1 and TRBJ1-2, with a possible D match to TRBD1 (6 bases). This receptor was identified in a female donor with multiple sclerosis, enrolled in a pregnancy study. The sequencing here drew on peripheral blood, taken after pregnancy. The CDR3 DNA reads TGCAGCGTTGACGGTACAGGGCGGGGGGACTATGGCTACACCTTC. As protein: CSVDGTGRGDYGYTF.